Each of the 8 T cell receptor beta chains below was sequenced from the same sample in a study of blood T cell repertoires in COVID-19. Produced via immunoSEQ multiplex PCR; TCRdb's table is partial and in-frame only. Of some 60,000 clones listed, 60% to 85% were seen once; the top ten hold 15% to 25%. What was sequenced was peripheral blood. The receptors were sampled from a young man with COVID-19, enrolled during active disease.

This clone was detected a few times. This chain links TRBV27 with TRBJ2-3; 8 bases agree with TRBD1. V shed 6 bases and J 0 bases; nucleotides not matched to a gene: 8. The CDR3 is 16 residues long. CDR1 is MNHEY, CDR2 SMNVEV, per germline (reference sequence). The CDR3, as DNA: TGTGCCAGCAGCATAAGGACAGGGCTTAGCACAGATACGCAGTATTTT. Its translation is CASSIRTGLSTDTQYF.

This chain joins TRBV6-5 and TRBJ2-1, with 9 bases fitting TRBD1. The CDR3 loop spans 14 amino acids. CDR1 and CDR2 (germline): MNHEY, SVGAGI. Unmatched junction bases numbered 6, after V lost 5 bases and J lost 7 bases. The CDR3 sequence: CASSPQGAGNEQFF. The CDR3 nucleotides are TGTGCCAGCAGTCCACAGGGGGCTGGGAATGAGCAGTTCTTC.

The chain links TRBV6-5 to TRBJ1-2; TRBD1 aligns across 9 bases. CDR1 is MNHEY and CDR2 is SVGAGI in the germline V gene. The CDR3 runs 15 residues. Losses at the gene ends were 4 bases for V and 5 bases for J; bases not matched to a gene: 8. The CDR3 sequence is CASSSAGQGDYGYTF. The DNA for the CDR3 is TGTGCCAGCAGTTCCGCGGGACAGGGAGATTATGGCTACACCTTC.

The chain recombines TRBV5-1 with TRBJ2-3; TRBD1 matches at 7 bases. Germline V gene sequence: CDR1 SGHRS, CDR2 YFSETQ. V was pared by 4 bases and J by 1 base, with 9 bases of the junction left unmatched. The CDR3 is made up of 16 amino acids. The CDR3 bases are TGCGCCAGCAGCCTCGCGACAGGGCTCGGCACAGATACGCAGTATTTT. Translation gives CASSLATGLGTDTQYF.

The chain joins TRBV29-1 to TRBJ2-3; 9 bases map to TRBD1. CDR1 and CDR2 from the germline V gene are SQVTM and ANQGSEA. The length of the CDR3 is 17 residues. V trimming: 6 bases; J trimming: 2 bases; junction bases outside the gene matches: 15. The CDR3 spells CSVKGQGPRLFTDTQYF. The CDR3 region has the DNA TGCAGCGTCAAAGGACAGGGGCCTCGCCTGTTCACAGATACGCAGTATTTT.

This clone has only a few counts. The rearrangement uses TRBV3-1 (or the pseudogene TRBV3-2) and TRBJ2-7, with TRBD2 as a possible D gene (6 bases). The length of the CDR3 is 15 residues. The germline CDR1 and CDR2 sequences are LGHDT and YNNKEL (reference sequence). V was trimmed by 0 bases and J by 1 base, leaving 10 bases between them. CDR3 coding DNA: TGTGCCAGCAGCCAAGACGGGGGAAATTCCTACGAGCAGTACTTC. This encodes CASSQDGGNSYEQYF.

The chain joins TRBV4-3 to TRBJ1-3; 8 nucleotides agree with TRBD1. V gave up 1 base and J gave up 3 bases; unmatched junction bases: 8. The CDR3 covers 17 residues. Per germline, CDR1 LGHNA and CDR2 YSLEER. The CDR3, as DNA: TGCGCCAGCAGCCAAGCCCTGGACAGGGCGGGTGGAAACACCATATATTTT. The encoded protein is CASSQALDRAGGNTIYF.

The CDR3 DNA follows: TGTGCCAGCAGCCCGGGAGTAGCGGGGGGTCGGGAGCAGTACTTC. Residues: CASSPGVAGGREQYF. This chain connects TRBV5-6 to TRBJ2-7, with 10 bases aligning to TRBD2. This CDR3 comprises 15 residues. The germline V gene encodes CDR1 SGHDT and CDR2 YYEEEE. After removal of 4 bases from V and 7 bases from J, the junction contained 11 bases not matched to a gene. Combining the CDR3 with reference TRBV5-6 and TRBJ2-7 gives the whole variable domain DAGVTQSPTHLIKTRGQQVTLRCSPKSGHDTVSWYQQALGQGPQFIFQYYEEEERQRGNFPDRFSGHQFPNYSSELNVNALLLGDSALYLCASSPGVAGGREQYFGPGTRLTVT.